This T cell receptor beta chain was sequenced in a study of cytomegalovirus exposure and HLA in healthy donors. Turning to the study itself: Genotyping showed 81% of about 370 donors falling in the Caucasian-associated ancestry cluster.

The PCR had 60 Vbeta and 13 Jbeta primers. Measured with immunoSEQ multiplex PCR; TCRdb has only the in-frame clones, and not every one. The sample includes more than 140,000 clones, 75% to 80% of them seen just once. Overall study results and limits: Most TCR beta V segments were productive about 90% or about 30% of the time in an earlier analysis. A later analysis found most CMV-associated TCR beta chains apparently HLA-restricted.

These donors, healthy bone marrow donors, were studied. Germline V lookup: CDR1 MNHNY, CDR2 SVGAGI (reference sequence). The trim removed 5 bases at V and 1 base at J, leaving 3 bases unmatched. This CDR3 has 14 residues. Regarding this clone: Its specificity is not known.

Sequenced material: PBMCs. V is TRBV6-6 and J is TRBJ1-1, with 8 bases aligning to TRBD1. This sequence was found in a male donor in good health and CMV-seronegative. The CDR3, as DNA: TGTGCCAGCAGTGACAGGGGAAGGAACACTGAAGCTTTCTTT. It translates to CASSDRGRNTEAFF.